These 24 T cell receptor beta chains came from one sample sequenced in a study of cytomegalovirus exposure and HLA in healthy donors. Both 60 Vbeta primers and 13 Jbeta primers went into the PCR. Profiled with immunoSEQ multiplex PCR; TCRdb holds only in-frame clones, not every one. In the table there are 130,000 or so clones, about 77% of which are singletons. Source material: PBMCs. These receptors all come from a woman between 35 and 50 years old in good health and CMV-seronegative.

V gene TRBV6-5 combines with J gene TRBJ2-7; weak D call: TRBD1 (6 bases). CDR1 is MNHEY and CDR2 is SVGAGI in the germline V gene. CDR3 length: 14 residues. V dropped 2 bases and J dropped 3 bases, with 11 bases sitting between them. The CDR3 reads CASSYGQPNYEQYF. CDR3 nucleotides: TGTGCCAGCAGTTACGGACAGCCGAACTACGAGCAGTACTTC.

CDR3 amino acids: CASSLDREAYEQYF. In DNA, the CDR3 is TGCGCCAGCAGCTTGGACAGGGAAGCCTACGAGCAGTACTTC. The rearrangement uses TRBV5-1 and TRBJ2-7; perhaps TRBD1 as D (6 bases). The CDR3 has 14 amino acids. Germline V CDR1 and CDR2: SGHRS, YFSETQ. V was cut by 0 bases and J by 2 bases, with 9 bases left in between.

This chain joins TRBV4-2 and TRBJ1-2; 10 bases map to TRBD1. The CDR3 length is 16 residues. V shed 1 base, J shed 4 bases, and the junction held 6 bases outside the gene matches. From germline, CDR1 is LGHNA and CDR2 YNFKEQ. This CDR3 is CASSQAVGTGVYGYTF. The DNA for the CDR3 is TGTGCCAGCAGCCAAGCTGTGGGGACAGGGGTCTATGGCTACACCTTC.

This clone was seen just once. V usage is TRBV4-2 and J usage is TRBJ1-2, with a possible D match to TRBD1 (6 bases). The germline V and J ends were trimmed by 0 bases and 10 bases, with 12 bases remaining between them. The CDR3 has 13 residues. CDR1 LGHNA and CDR2 YNFKEQ come from the germline V gene. CDR3 nucleotide sequence: TGTGCCAGCAGCCAAGAACCTACAGGGCTCTACACCTTC. Residues: CASSQEPTGLYTF.

The chain is built from TRBV19 and TRBJ2-7; weak D call: TRBD1 (6 bases). The CDR3 is 13 residues long. V was pared by 6 bases and J by 3 bases, with 12 bases between. CDR1 and CDR2 (germline): LNHDA, SQIVND (reference sequence). DNA of the CDR3: TGTGCCAGTAGCCACGGACAGATCTACGAGCAGTACTTC. Its translation: CASSHGQIYEQYF. Full variable domain (outside the CDR3, taken from reference TRBV19 and TRBJ2-7): DGGITQSPKYLFRKEGQNVTLSCEQNLNHDAMYWYRQDPGQGLRLIYYSQIVNDFQKGDIAEGYSVSREKKESFPLTVTSAQKNPTAFYLCASSHGQIYEQYFGPGTRLTVT.

This sequence joins TRBV2 and TRBJ1-5; D call uncertain. This CDR3 spans 13 amino acids. With 1 base removed from V and 6 bases from J, the gap between germline ends came to 7 bases. Germline V gene data show CDR1 as SNHLY and CDR2 as FYNNEI. CDR3 DNA: TGTGCCAGCAGTGAAGGTGCGGGTCAGCCCCAGCATTTT. Its protein is CASSEGAGQPQHF. The full variable domain, with the rest looked up from reference TRBV2 and TRBJ1-5, is EPEVTQTPSHQVTQMGQEVILRCVPISNHLYFYWYRQILGQKVEFLVSFYNNEISEKSEIFDDQFSVERPDGSNFTLKIRSTKLEDSAMYFCASSEGAGQPQHFGDGTRLSIL.

This clone came up a few times. This rearrangement joins TRBV10-3 to TRBJ1-3, with 8 positions matching TRBD1. V trimming: 6 bases; J trimming: 3 bases; junction bases outside the gene matches: 7. The CDR3 is made up of 15 amino acids. Per germline, CDR1 ENHRY and CDR2 SYGVKD. CDR3 in amino acids: CAIRDQGALGNTIYF. As DNA, the CDR3 is TGTGCCATCAGGGACCAGGGGGCGCTTGGAAACACCATATATTTT.

The chain employs TRBV4-1 and TRBJ1-5; D is unclear. Germline V CDR1 and CDR2: MGHRA, YSYEKL. Trimming took 2 bases from V and 6 from J, leaving 20 bases between them. CDR3 length: 17 residues. The CDR3 protein is CASSQTGTDPRLQPQHF. The CDR3 coding sequence is TGCGCCAGCAGCCAAACCGGAACAGACCCACGCCTTCAGCCCCAGCATTTT.

The chain recombines TRBV5-1 with TRBJ2-7, with unresolved D. The length of the CDR3 is 15 residues. CDR1 and CDR2 (germline): SGHRS, YFSETQ. V dropped 0 bases and J dropped 3 bases, with 13 bases sitting between them. This CDR3 reads CASSLGANPRYEQYF. The CDR3 DNA reads as TGCGCCAGCAGCTTGGGAGCCAACCCCCGCTACGAGCAGTACTTC.

The chain joins TRBV28 to TRBJ2-5; TRBD2 agrees at 7 bases. V lost 7 bases, J lost 7 bases, and 9 bases stayed unmatched. Germline-derived CDR1 and CDR2 are MDHEN and SYDVKM. The CDR3 has 13 residues. DNA for the CDR3: TGTGCCAGCAAAGGCGGGGGTAAAGGGACCCAGTACTTC. Its protein is CASKGGGKGTQYF.

The chain uses TRBV19 and TRBJ1-2; possibly TRBD1 for D (5 bases). The CDR3 sequence is 13 residues long. Trimming removed 7 bases at V and 4 bases at J, with 13 bases between. Germline V CDR1 and CDR2: LNHDA, SQIVND (reference sequence). The CDR3 bases are TGTGCCAGTACCTCGGGACTCTCCTATGGCTACACCTTC. Residues: CASTSGLSYGYTF.

This clone came up a few times. This chain connects TRBV27 to TRBJ2-3, with D perhaps TRBD2 (5 bases). Per germline, CDR1 MNHEY and CDR2 SMNVEV (reference sequence). The CDR3 covers 15 residues. Trimming left V 6 bases short and J 0 bases short, with 13 bases between. Here the CDR3 reads CASSGLALSTDTQYF. DNA for the CDR3: TGTGCCAGCAGCGGTCTAGCATTAAGCACAGATACGCAGTATTTT.

The chain combines TRBV29-1 with TRBJ1-2; D may be TRBD1 (6 bases). This CDR3 is built from 14 residues. Between the trimmed V and J ends, which lost 4 bases and 2 bases, there was a span of 14 bases. Germline CDR1 is SQVTM and CDR2 is ANQGSEA. This chain's CDR3 is CSVVRGRGNYGYTF. CDR3 nucleotide sequence: TGCAGCGTTGTTAGGGGCAGGGGAAACTATGGCTACACCTTC.

The V gene is TRBV19, the J gene TRBJ2-6; D possibly corresponds to TRBD2 (5 bases). Per the germline V gene, CDR1 is LNHDA and CDR2 is SQIVND (reference sequence). V gave up 6 bases and J gave up 0 bases, with 15 bases separating them. The CDR3 is 17 amino acids. This CDR3 reads CASSLDGLHSGANVLTF. DNA for the CDR3: TGTGCCAGTAGCCTCGACGGACTCCACTCTGGGGCCAACGTCCTGACTTTC.

The V and J genes are TRBV28 and TRBJ1-1; D might be TRBD1 (5 bases). The CDR3 is 15 residues long. Per germline, CDR1 MDHEN and CDR2 SYDVKM. Trimming shortened V by 4 bases and J by 2 bases, and 14 bases separated the two germline ends. Here the CDR3 reads CASSSTQVGNTEAFF. The CDR3 DNA reads TGTGCCAGCAGTTCAACACAGGTAGGCAACACTGAAGCTTTCTTT.

The V and J genes are TRBV28 and TRBJ1-1; 7 bases line up with TRBD1. This CDR3 spans 15 amino acids. Germline V gene data show CDR1 as MDHEN and CDR2 as SYDVKM. Trimming at V came to 7 bases and at J to 11 bases, leaving 19 bases not matched to a gene. This CDR3 reads CASTLTGTAKLWAFF. As DNA, the CDR3 is TGTGCCAGCACTCTGACCGGGACAGCGAAGTTATGGGCTTTCTTT.

This chain connects TRBV27 to TRBJ2-7; the D gene is possibly TRBD1 (5 bases). The CDR3 totals 15 residues. V dropped 8 bases and J dropped 3 bases, with 20 bases sitting between them. The germline V gene encodes CDR1 MNHEY and CDR2 SMNVEV (reference sequence). The CDR3 spells CASRQSPTPLYEQYF. DNA of the CDR3: TGTGCCAGCCGACAGTCCCCGACCCCCCTCTACGAGCAGTACTTC.

CDR3: CASSPDRNKQFF. The CDR3 DNA is TGTGCCAGCAGCCCCGACAGGAATAAGCAGTTCTTC. The gene calls are TRBV7-6 and TRBJ2-1; perhaps TRBD1 as D (6 bases). Germline lookup yields CDR1 SGHVS and CDR2 FNYEAQ. The CDR3 runs 12 residues. V lost 5 bases to trimming and J lost 11 bases, with 13 bases between them. Full variable domain (remainder filled in from reference TRBV7-6 and TRBJ2-1): GAGVSQSPRYKVTKRGQDVALRCDPISGHVSLYWYRQALGQGPEFLTYFNYEAQQDKSGLPNDRFSAERPEGSISTLTIQRTEQRDSAMYRCASSPDRNKQFFGPGTRLTVL.

This chain connects TRBV6-6 to TRBJ2-7; D is unresolved. Germline CDR1 and CDR2: MNHNY and SVGAGI (reference sequence). This CDR3 is built from 14 residues. V was pared by 7 bases and J by 3 bases, with 16 bases between. Here the CDR3 reads CASTERSVRYEQYF. The CDR3 DNA follows: TGTGCCAGCACCGAGAGGTCCGTCCGCTACGAGCAGTACTTC.

V and J are TRBV27 and TRBJ1-4, with D perhaps matching TRBD1 (6 bases). This CDR3 is 14 amino acids long. The germline gives CDR1 MNHEY, CDR2 SMNVEV (reference sequence). Trimming shortened V by 6 bases and J by 3 bases, and 11 bases separated the two germline ends. CDR3 sequence: CASRQGHPNEKLFF. The CDR3 DNA follows: TGTGCCAGCAGACAGGGACACCCTAATGAAAAACTGTTTTTT.

This chain uses TRBV5-1 with TRBJ1-3; D gene uncertain. The CDR3 is 16 amino acids. CDR1 SGHRS and CDR2 YFSETQ come from the germline V gene. Trimming shortened V by 0 bases and J by 2 bases, and 12 bases separated the two germline ends. The CDR3 here is CASSLDGVRTGNTIYF. In DNA form, the CDR3 reads TGCGCCAGCAGCTTGGATGGAGTAAGGACTGGAAACACCATATATTTT.

This clone is a singleton in its sample. The genes are TRBV6-6 and TRBJ1-3, with 7 bases lining up with TRBD1. Germline lookup yields CDR1 MNHNY and CDR2 SVGAGI (reference sequence). CDR3 length: 15 residues. J lost 2 bases, V lost 11 bases, and 12 bases had no gene match. CDR3 residues: CAATQGELAGNTIYF. In DNA form, the CDR3 reads TGTGCCGCCACGCAGGGGGAGCTAGCTGGAAACACCATATATTTT.

This chain uses TRBV4-1 with TRBJ2-5, with 7 positions matching TRBD2. CDR1 MGHRA and CDR2 YSYEKL come from the germline V gene. V shed 4 bases and J 2 bases; nucleotides not matched to a gene: 16. The CDR3 covers 18 residues. The CDR3 region is CASSRSLSGRAYQETQYF. The CDR3 bases are TGCGCCAGCAGCCGTTCCTTAAGTGGGAGGGCCTATCAAGAGACCCAGTACTTC.

The V gene is TRBV7-2, the J gene TRBJ2-2; 11 nucleotides match TRBD1. J gave up 4 bases and V 5 bases, and 9 bases lay outside the gene matches. The CDR3 is 17 amino acids. Germline loops: CDR1 SGHTA, CDR2 FQGNSA. The CDR3 nucleotides read TGTGCCAGCAGCCTCTCCCGGGACAGGGGGATCACCGGGGAGCTGTTTTTT. It is translated as CASSLSRDRGITGELFF.